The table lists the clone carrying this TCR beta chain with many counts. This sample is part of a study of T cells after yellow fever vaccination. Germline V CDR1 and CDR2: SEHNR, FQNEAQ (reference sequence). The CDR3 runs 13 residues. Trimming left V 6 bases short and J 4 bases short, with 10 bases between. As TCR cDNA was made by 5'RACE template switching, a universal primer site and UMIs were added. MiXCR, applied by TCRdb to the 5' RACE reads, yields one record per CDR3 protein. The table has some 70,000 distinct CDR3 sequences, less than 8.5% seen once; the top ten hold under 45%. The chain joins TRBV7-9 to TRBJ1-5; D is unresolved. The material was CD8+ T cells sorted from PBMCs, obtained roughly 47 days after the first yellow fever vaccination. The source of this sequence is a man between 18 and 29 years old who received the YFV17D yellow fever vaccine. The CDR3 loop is CASSLPGNQPQHF. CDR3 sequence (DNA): TGTGCCAGCAGTCTTCCGGGGAATCAGCCCCAGCATTTT.